Shown below are 20 T cell receptor beta chains from a single sample sequenced in a study of CD8 T cells in ankylosing spondylitis. In TCRdb, the 5' RACE reads were re-called with MiXCR into one record per CDR3 protein. The profile shows 750,000 to 850,000 distinct CDR3 sequences, about 10% of them singletons. Overall study results and limits: Among TCR beta sequences, a motif of under ten highly homologous variants appeared characteristic of ankylosing spondylitis blood.

Antigens for these TCRs are unknown. Sequenced sample: blood, either unsorted or a sorted T cell fraction (not recorded which). The origin of the receptors is a male donor with ankylosing spondylitis.

In this sample, this clonotype turned up a few times. CDR3 region: CASSLHGVGRDEQYF. In DNA, the CDR3 is TGCGCCAGCAGCCTCCACGGGGTTGGTCGGGACGAGCAGTACTTC. This chain connects TRBV4-3 to TRBJ2-7; D possibly corresponds to TRBD2 (5 bases). CDR1 LGHNA and CDR2 YSLEER come from the germline V gene. CDR3 size: 15 residues. Trimming removed 4 bases at V and 5 bases at J, with 18 bases between.

V is TRBV29-1 and J is TRBJ2-3, with 9 bases lining up with TRBD1. This CDR3 is built from 13 residues. Germline values: CDR1 SQVTM, CDR2 ANQGSEA. The V gene end was trimmed by 8 bases and the J gene end by 4 bases; junction bases not matched to a gene: 7. The CDR3 here is CSHRDRVSDTQYF. The CDR3 DNA reads TGCAGCCATCGGGACAGGGTGTCAGATACGCAGTATTTT.

This clonotype has just a few counts. The germline gene is not matched at one end of the junction; a read error may be the cause. The V and J genes are TRBV7-9 and TRBJ1-1; maybe TRBD1 (6 bases). Germline values: CDR1 SEHNR, CDR2 FQNEAQ (reference sequence). This CDR3 contains 14 residues. CDR3 sequence: CASSPLDRNSEAFF. The CDR3, as DNA: TGTGCCAGCAGCCCCCTTGACAGGAACTCTGAAGCTTTCTTT.

CDR3: CSALKWARAVLTF. The CDR3 DNA reads as TGCAGTGCCCTAAAATGGGCCAGGGCCGTCCTGACTTTC. The rearrangement uses TRBV20-1 and TRBJ2-6; D is possibly TRBD1 (5 bases). Trimming stripped 6 bases from V and 12 bases from J, with 18 bases between. Looked up from germline, CDR1 is DFQATT and CDR2 is SNEGSKA (reference sequence). The CDR3 has 13 amino acids.

This clonotype was detected a few times. The genes are TRBV5-1 and TRBJ2-5; possibly TRBD1 for D (5 bases). V lost 4 bases and J 5 bases, leaving 12 bases between the germline ends. Looked up from germline, CDR1 is SGHRS and CDR2 is YFSETQ. CDR3 size: 13 residues. The chain's CDR3 is CASSKGAEETQYF. CDR3 nucleotide sequence: TGCGCCAGCAGCAAAGGGGCGGAGGAGACCCAGTACTTC.

This clonotype was detected a few times. The chain links TRBV20-1 to TRBJ1-6; no reliable D call. Trimming stripped 2 bases from V and 10 bases from J, with 12 bases between. In germline, CDR1 is DFQATT, CDR2 SNEGSKA (reference sequence). The CDR3 runs to 13 residues. Here the CDR3 reads CSARQTGGSPLHF. In nucleotides, the CDR3 is TGCAGTGCTAGACAGACGGGAGGGTCACCCCTCCACTTT.

The chain is built from TRBV6-2 or TRBV6-3 and TRBJ1-1, with a possible D match to TRBD1 (6 bases). CDR3 length equals 13 residues. The ends were cut back, 7 bases at V and 8 bases at J, with 17 bases in the middle. Germline lookup yields CDR1 MNHEY and CDR2 SVGEGT. CDR3: CASTRTGFAEAFF. CDR3 sequence (DNA): TGTGCCAGCACCCGAACAGGGTTTGCAGAAGCTTTCTTT.

The chain joins TRBV18 to TRBJ1-2; TRBD1 aligns across 7 bases. This CDR3 comprises 14 residues. The germline V gene encodes CDR1 KGHSH and CDR2 LQKENI. Trimming cost V 3 bases and J 5 bases; bases outside gene matches: 6. The CDR3 sequence is CASSPGTVTYGYTF. The CDR3, as DNA: TGTGCCAGCTCACCCGGGACAGTCACTTATGGCTACACCTTC.

This clonotype showed up just a few times. The chain is built from TRBV28 and TRBJ2-2, with D possibly TRBD2 on 6 matching bases. Germline V gene data show CDR1 as MDHEN and CDR2 as SYDVKM. The V gene lost 2 bases and the J gene lost 3 bases, with 10 bases spanning the gap. This CDR3 has 15 amino acids. In DNA form, the CDR3 reads TGTGCCAGCAGTTTAGGGGGGTCCTACACCGGGGAGCTGTTTTTT. This translates into CASSLGGSYTGELFF.

CDR3: CASSSLTANYGYTF. CDR3 coding DNA: TGTGCCAGCAGCTCCTTGACAGCAAACTATGGCTACACCTTC. The chain is built from TRBV7-2 and TRBJ1-2; maybe TRBD1 (5 bases). In germline, CDR1 is SGHTA, CDR2 FQGNSA. Trimming cost V 4 bases and J 2 bases, with 11 bases left between them. CDR3 length: 14 amino acids.

This clonotype was seen a handful of times. This rearrangement joins TRBV9 to TRBJ1-2; D uncertain. The CDR3 runs 13 residues. From germline, CDR1 is SGDLS and CDR2 YYNGEE. V was shortened by 3 bases and J by 5 bases, with 11 bases between the two germline ends. CDR3 DNA: TGTGCCAGCAGCGCCTCCGGGAAGTATGGCTACACCTTC. Translated, it gives CASSASGKYGYTF. The complete variable domain, with remaining parts taken from reference TRBV9 and TRBJ1-2, reads DSGVTQTPKHLITATGQRVTLRCSPRSGDLSVYWYQQSLDQGLQFLIQYYNGEERAKGNILERFSAQQFPDLHSELNLSSLELGDSALYFCASSASGKYGYTFGSGTRLTVV.

The V call is TRBV10-3, the J call TRBJ1-1, with D perhaps TRBD1 (6 bases). Between the trimmed V and J ends, which lost 3 bases and 6 bases, there was a span of 14 bases. Germline loops: CDR1 ENHRY, CDR2 SYGVKD. There are 14 residues in the CDR3. The CDR3 nucleotides are TGTGCCATCAGTGACCCGCGGGGGCGCGCTGAAGCTTTCTTT. Its translation is CAISDPRGRAEAFF.

This clonotype was found a few times. The rearrangement links TRBV5-6 to TRBJ1-2, with D possibly being TRBD1 (6 bases). This CDR3 has 12 amino acids. The V end was cut by 6 bases, the J end by 8 bases, with 14 bases between. The germline V gene encodes CDR1 SGHDT and CDR2 YYEEEE. The CDR3 spells CASTRQVNGYTF. CDR3 coding DNA: TGTGCCAGCACCCGACAGGTGAACGGCTACACCTTC.

The V and J genes are TRBV23-1 and TRBJ2-4; TRBD1 aligns across 11 bases. TRBV23-1 is marked as an open reading frame, function uncertain. This CDR3 is built from 20 residues. V was clipped by 2 bases and J by 0 bases; unmatched bases: 12. For the CDR3, the DNA is TGCGCCAGCAGTCAAAAGGACGGGACAGGGGGTCTGTTAGCCAAAAACATTCAGTACTTC. It translates to CASSQKDGTGGLLAKNIQYF.

This chain links TRBV6-5 with TRBJ1-3; 7 bases map to TRBD1. There are 15 residues in the CDR3. Germline CDR1 MNHEY, CDR2 SVGAGI. With 0 bases clipped from V and 4 bases from J, the junction kept 3 bases outside the gene matches. CDR3 in amino acids: CASSYSTGMGNTIYF. The CDR3 bases are TGTGCCAGCAGTTACTCGACAGGGATGGGAAACACCATATATTTT.

This clonotype showed up just a few times. No DNA is shown, since the ends of the CDR3 on it are uncertain; the CDR3 is the one TCRdb lists. V and J are TRBV12-3 or TRBV12-4 and TRBJ2-5. The length of the CDR3 is 14 amino acids, counting both ends. CDR3 residues: CASSSSTGQETQYF.

The chain combines TRBV18 with TRBJ1-1, with a weak D call TRBD1 (6 bases). V lost 4 bases and J 5 bases, leaving 17 bases between the germline ends. Per the germline V gene, CDR1 is KGHSH and CDR2 is LQKENI. The CDR3 covers 15 residues. For the CDR3, the DNA is TGTGCCAGCTCACGACAACAGGGTGGTAATACTGAAGCTTTCTTT. Translation: CASSRQQGGNTEAFF.

This clonotype was found a few times. V usage is TRBV5-1 and J usage is TRBJ1-4, with D perhaps TRBD1 (5 bases). The germline V gene has CDR1 SGHRS and CDR2 YFSETQ. V lost 0 bases, J lost 5 bases, and 11 bases lay in between. The CDR3 has 15 amino acids. The DNA for the CDR3 is TGCGCCAGCAGCTTGGTGGGGACGGTGAATGAAAAACTGTTTTTT. This sequence encodes CASSLVGTVNEKLFF. The complete variable domain, with remaining parts taken from reference TRBV5-1 and TRBJ1-4, reads KAGVTQTPRYLIKTRGQQVTLSCSPISGHRSVSWYQQTPGQGLQFLFEYFSETQRNKGNFPGRFSGRQFSNSRSEMNVSTLELGDSALYLCASSLVGTVNEKLFFGSGTQLSVL.

This rearrangement joins TRBV18 to TRBJ2-7; TRBD1 matches at 7 bases. V lost 6 bases, J lost 5 bases, and 13 bases stayed unmatched. Germline V CDR1 and CDR2: KGHSH, LQKENI. CDR3 size: 15 residues. The CDR3 protein is CASSPFGTEVHEQYF. In DNA form, the CDR3 reads TGTGCCAGCTCCCCTTTTGGGACAGAGGTCCACGAGCAGTACTTC.

This clonotype was observed a handful of times. This chain connects TRBV20-1 to TRBJ2-3, with D possibly being TRBD1 (6 bases). The CDR3 extends over 14 amino acids. Trimming took off 1 base at V and 3 bases at J, with 11 bases between the two ends. The germline V gene encodes CDR1 DFQATT and CDR2 SNEGSKA (reference sequence). DNA of the CDR3: TGCAGTGCTAGAGCAATGCAGGGGACAGATACGCAGTATTTT. Its protein is CSARAMQGTDTQYF.